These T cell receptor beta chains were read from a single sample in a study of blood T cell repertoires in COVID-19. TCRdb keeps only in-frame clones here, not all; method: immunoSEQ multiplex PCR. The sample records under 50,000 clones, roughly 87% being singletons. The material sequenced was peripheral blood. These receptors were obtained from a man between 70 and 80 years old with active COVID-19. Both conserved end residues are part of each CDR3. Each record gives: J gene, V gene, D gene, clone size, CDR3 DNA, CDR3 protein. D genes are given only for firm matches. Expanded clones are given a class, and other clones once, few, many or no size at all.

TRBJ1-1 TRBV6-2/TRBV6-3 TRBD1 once TGTGCCAGCAGTTACTCTCAGGGGGTTAAGTGGGCTGAAGCTTTCTTT CASSYSQGVKWAEAFF
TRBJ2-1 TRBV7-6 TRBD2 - TGTGCCAGCAGCTTAAGGCCCAGTGACGGACTAGCGGGGAGATACAATGAGCAGTTCTTC CASSLRPSDGLAGRYNEQFF
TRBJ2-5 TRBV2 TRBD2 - TGTGCCAGCAGTGAACCCGGGGGGGCCGCAGAGACCCAGTACTTC CASSEPGGAAETQYF
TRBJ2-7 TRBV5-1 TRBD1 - TGCGCCAGCAGCTCGGGACAGGGTCCCTACGAGCAGTACTTC CASSSGQGPYEQYF
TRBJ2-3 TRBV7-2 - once TGTGCCAGCAGCTTAGCGGGGGGGCTGGGGGATACGCAGTATTTT CASSLAGGLGDTQYF
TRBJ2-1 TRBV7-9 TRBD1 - TGTGCCAGCAGCCGGGGACAGAGCTCCTACAATGAGCAGTTCTTC CASSRGQSSYNEQFF
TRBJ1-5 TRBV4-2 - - TGTGCCAGCAGCCAAGATCTCGTTGGGCAAAATAGCAATCAGCCCCAGCATTTT CASSQDLVGQNSNQPQHF
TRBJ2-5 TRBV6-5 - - TGTGCCAGCGGCCGGACAGTGTACCAAGAGACCCAGTACTTC CASGRTVYQETQYF
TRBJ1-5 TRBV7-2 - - TGTGCCAGCAGCTTAGTCAGGGCCCTTAGCAATCAGCCCCAGCATTTT CASSLVRALSNQPQHF
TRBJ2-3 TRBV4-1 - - TGCGCCAGCAGCCTTCCTGGTGGGCCGCGCACAGATACGCAGTATTTT CASSLPGGPRTDTQYF
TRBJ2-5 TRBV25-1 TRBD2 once TGTGCCAGCAGTGAAAGGGAGGGGAGGTCGCGAGAGACCCAGTACTTC CASSEREGRSRETQYF
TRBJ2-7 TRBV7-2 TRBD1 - TGTGCCAGCAGCTTAGAAGGTACCACAGGGGCAGGTACCGAGCAGTACTTC CASSLEGTTGAGTEQYF
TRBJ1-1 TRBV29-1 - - TGCAGCGCGACGGGTCCAGTGAACACTGAAGCTTTCTTT CSATGPVNTEAFF
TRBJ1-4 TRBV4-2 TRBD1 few TGTGCCAGCAGCCAAGAATCGGGACAGGGTTATGAAAAACTGTTTTTT CASSQESGQGYEKLFF
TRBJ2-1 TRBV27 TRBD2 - TGTGCCAGCAGTAGCGGGGGGGCCCTCAATGAGCAGTTCTTC CASSSGGALNEQFF
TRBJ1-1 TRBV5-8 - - TGTGCCAGCAGCGATCGTCAGGTGAACACTGAAGCTTTCTTT CASSDRQVNTEAFF
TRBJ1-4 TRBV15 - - TGTGCCACCAGCCTTGGAAATGGAGTGAATAATGAAAAACTGTTTTTT CATSLGNGVNNEKLFF
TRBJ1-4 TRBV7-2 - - TGTGCCAGCAGCCAGAGGAGGCGGGATGAAAAACTGTTTTTT CASSQRRRDEKLFF
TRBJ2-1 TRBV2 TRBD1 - TGTGCCAGCACGGGACAGGGGTTTAGGGAGCAGTTCTTC CASTGQGFREQFF
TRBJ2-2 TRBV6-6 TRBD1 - TGTGCCAGCAGAAGCACCGGGACAGGGGAGACCGGGGAGCTGTTTTTT CASRSTGTGETGELFF
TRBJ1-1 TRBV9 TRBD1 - TGTGCCAGCAGCGTAGGGGACAGATACACTGAAGCTTTCTTT CASSVGDRYTEAFF
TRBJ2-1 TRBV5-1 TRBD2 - TGCGCCAGCAGCTTGGAGGCCAGCGGGGGTGGGAATGAGCAGTTCTTC CASSLEASGGGNEQFF
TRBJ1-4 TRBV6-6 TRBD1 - TGTGCCAGCAGTCCGACAGGGGGCATGGAAAAACTGTTTTTT CASSPTGGMEKLFF
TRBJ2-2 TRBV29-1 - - TGCAGCGTTGTAGGTCAGGGTATCGGGGAGCTGTTTTTT CSVVGQGIGELFF
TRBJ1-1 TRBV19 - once TGTGCCAGTAGTAGCCGGGTGAACACTGAAGCTTTCTTT CASSSRVNTEAFF
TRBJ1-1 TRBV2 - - TGTGCCAGCACAGTTAGAGGAGACACTGAAGCTTTCTTT CASTVRGDTEAFF
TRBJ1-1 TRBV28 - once TGTGCCAGCAGGTCCGGGGGGAACACTGAAGCTTTCTTT CASRSGGNTEAFF
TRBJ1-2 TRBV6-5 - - TGTGCCAGCAGATTTTATGGTGACAATGGCTACACCTTC CASRFYGDNGYTF
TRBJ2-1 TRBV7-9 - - TGTGCCAGCAGCCTTGACAGGAATGAGCAGTTCTTC CASSLDRNEQFF
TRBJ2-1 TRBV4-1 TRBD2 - TGCGCCAGCAGCCAATCCGGGACTAGCGGAAATGAGCAGTTCTTC CASSQSGTSGNEQFF
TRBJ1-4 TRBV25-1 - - TGTGCCAGCAGTGAGTATCGGACATCAACTAATGAAAAACTGTTTTTT CASSEYRTSTNEKLFF
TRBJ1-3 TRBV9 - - TGTGCCAGCAGCGTAGAAGGGGTACGCTCTGGAAACACCATATATTTT CASSVEGVRSGNTIYF
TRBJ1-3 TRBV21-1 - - TGTGCCAGCAGCAAATTAGAGATAGGGAGTAAGCCCATTGGAAACACCATATATTTT CASSKLEIGSKPIGNTIYF
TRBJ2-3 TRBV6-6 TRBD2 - TGTGCCAGCAGTACCGGGACTAAGGCAGATACGCAGTATTTT CASSTGTKADTQYF
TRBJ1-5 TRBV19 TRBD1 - TGTGCCAGTAGTGGCCAGGGGGGATGGCCCCAGCATTTT CASSGQGGWPQHF
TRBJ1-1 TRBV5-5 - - TGTGCCACCAAGTTGACAGGGAACACTGAAGCTTTCTTT CATKLTGNTEAFF
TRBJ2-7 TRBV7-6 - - TGTGCCAGCGCGGGCGGGGTCCCCCCCTACGAGCAGTACTTC CASAGGVPPYEQYF
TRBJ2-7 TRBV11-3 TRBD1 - TGTGCCAGCAGCCTTGGGACAGGGGACGAGCAGTACTTC CASSLGTGDEQYF
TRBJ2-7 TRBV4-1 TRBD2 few TGCGCCAGCAGCCAAGCCTCCGGACTAGCTATGTACGAGCAGTACTTC CASSQASGLAMYEQYF
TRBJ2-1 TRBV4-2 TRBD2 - TGTGCCAGCAGCCAAGATCTCGCGGGGGGGTTTGATGAGCAGTTCTTC CASSQDLAGGFDEQFF
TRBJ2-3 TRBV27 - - TGTGCCAGCAGTCCCCCACCGGGGTCCCGAGACTCAGATACGCAGTATTTT CASSPPPGSRDSDTQYF
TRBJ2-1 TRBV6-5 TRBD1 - TGTGCCAGCAGTTACGAGGGACAGGGGCCCAATGAGCAGTTCTTC CASSYEGQGPNEQFF
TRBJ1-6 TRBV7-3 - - TGTGCCAGCAGCTTGAGCTCCTATAATTCACCCCTCCACTTT CASSLSSYNSPLHF
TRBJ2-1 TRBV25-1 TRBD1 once TGTGCCAGCAGGGGGGACAGCATCTCCTACAATGAGCAGTTCTTC CASRGDSISYNEQFF
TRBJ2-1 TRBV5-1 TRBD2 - TGCGCCAGCAGCTTGGCCGGGACTAGCGTCAATGAGCAGTTCTTC CASSLAGTSVNEQFF
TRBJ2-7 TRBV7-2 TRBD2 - TGTGCCAGCAGCTTATCATACGGGGGGGCCACCGAGCAGTACTTC CASSLSYGGATEQYF
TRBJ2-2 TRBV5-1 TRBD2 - TGCGCCAGCAGCCCGGGACTAGCGAACACCGGGGAGCTGTTTTTT CASSPGLANTGELFF
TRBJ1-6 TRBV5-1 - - TGCGCCAGCAGCTTGGTAGTGGGGCGGAATTCACCCCTCCACTTT CASSLVVGRNSPLHF
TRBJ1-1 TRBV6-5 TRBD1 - TGTGCCAGTAATTCCGGGACAGGGCGCACTGAAGCTTTCTTT CASNSGTGRTEAFF
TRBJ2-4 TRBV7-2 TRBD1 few TGTGCCAGCAGCTTAGTAGGTGGACAGGAGGTAAACATTCAGTACTTC CASSLVGGQEVNIQYF
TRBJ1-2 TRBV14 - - TGTGCCAGCAGCACCGGGTTCAACTATGGCTACACCTTC CASSTGFNYGYTF
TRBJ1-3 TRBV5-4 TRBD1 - TGTGCCAGCAGCTTGCCGGGGACAGGGGGAAACACCATATATTTT CASSLPGTGGNTIYF
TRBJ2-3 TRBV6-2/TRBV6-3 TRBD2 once TGTGCCAGCAGTTACAAGACTAGCGCATACACAGATACGCAGTATTTT CASSYKTSAYTDTQYF
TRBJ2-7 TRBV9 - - TGTGCCAGCAGCGTAGCTGCCACGAGCTACGAGCAGTACTTC CASSVAATSYEQYF
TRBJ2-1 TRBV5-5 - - TGTGCCAGCAGCGCCCCGCGAGTTGACAATGAGCAGTTCTTC CASSAPRVDNEQFF
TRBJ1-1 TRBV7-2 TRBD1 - TGTGCCAGCAGGCGAAGACAGGGGAACACTGAAGCTTTCTTT CASRRRQGNTEAFF
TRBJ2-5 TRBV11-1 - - TGTGCCAGCAGCTCTCAGGGACAAGAGACCCAGTACTTC CASSSQGQETQYF